This TCR beta chain was sequenced in a study of immune cell composition in non-small cell lung cancer. Study overall: Lung adenocarcinoma or squamous carcinoma made up most tumours.

As concerns this clone: Antigen unknown.

Study-level results: Squamous carcinomas (about 75%) more often had tumour-associated clones >0.5% than adenocarcinomas (33%). Overall clonality, unlike maximal tumour-associated clone frequency, did not predict TIL reactivity. Lung squamous cell carcinoma tumours had significantly higher top 10 clone scores and productive clonality than lung adenocarcinoma.

Here immunoSEQ multiplex PCR was the method, and the copy in TCRdb shows in-frame clones only, minus some. Of approximately 13,000 clones listed, 81% are singletons. The sequence derives from a human donor with non-small cell lung cancer. Sequencing used lung tumor tissue.

The DNA of the CDR3 is TGTGCTAGTCGTCCCCTGGCAGGCTCCGGGGAGCTGTTTTTT. Translating it yields CASRPLAGSGELFF. The chain recombines TRBV12-5 with TRBJ2-2, with D unclear. V dropped 8 bases and J dropped 6 bases, with 16 bases sitting between them. The CDR3 sequence is 14 residues long. The V gene's germline CDR1 is LGHNT and CDR2 FRNRAP. Complete variable domain (other parts from reference TRBV12-5 and TRBJ2-2): DARVTQTPRHKVTEMGQEVTMRCQPILGHNTVFWYRQTMMQGLELLAYFRNRAPLDDSGMPKDRFSAEMPDATLATLKIQPSEPRDSAVYFCASRPLAGSGELFFGEGSRLTVL.